The clone carrying this T cell receptor beta chain has ten or more counts. Antigen unknown. The source of the sample is a study of T-cell reconstitution after alpha-beta-depleted transplantation in children. Study-wide points: Once a year had passed after transplant, T-cell counts and diversity came mostly from newly produced T cells.

The CDR3 spans 16 residues. Per the germline V gene, CDR1 is MNHEY and CDR2 is SVGAGI. J gave up 9 bases and V 3 bases, and 13 bases lay outside the gene matches. Preparation of the TCRbeta library was carried out with unique molecular identifiers. TCRdb reprocessed the PCR reads via MiXCR and lists one record per CDR3 protein. This table holds 200,000 to 250,000 distinct CDR3 sequences, roughly 8.2% found once. This sample comprised PBMCs, mostly from graft donor cells, obtained 180 days after TCRalphabeta/CD19-depleted stem cell transplant. The rearrangement links TRBV6-5 to TRBJ2-1; 8 bases fit TRBD1. This receptor was obtained from a male patient under 18 who had a stem cell transplant for acute lymphoblastic leukemia, so the T cells may come from the graft donor. Here the CDR3 DNA reads TGTGCCAGCAGTTATCGGGCCGGACAGGGTATCGGTGAGCAGTTCTTC. Translated: CASSYRAGQGIGEQFF.